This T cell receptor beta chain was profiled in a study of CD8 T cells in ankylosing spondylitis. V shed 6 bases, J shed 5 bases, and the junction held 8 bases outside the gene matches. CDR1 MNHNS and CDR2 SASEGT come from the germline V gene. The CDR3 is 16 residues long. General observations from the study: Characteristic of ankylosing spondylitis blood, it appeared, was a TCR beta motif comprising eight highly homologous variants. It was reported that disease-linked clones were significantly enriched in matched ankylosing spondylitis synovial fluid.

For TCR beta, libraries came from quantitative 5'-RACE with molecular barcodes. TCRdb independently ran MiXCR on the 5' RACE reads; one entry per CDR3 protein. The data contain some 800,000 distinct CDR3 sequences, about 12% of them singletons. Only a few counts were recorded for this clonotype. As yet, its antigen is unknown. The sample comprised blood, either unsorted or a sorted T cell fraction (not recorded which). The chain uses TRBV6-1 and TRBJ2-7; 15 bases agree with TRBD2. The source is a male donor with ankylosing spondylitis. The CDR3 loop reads CASSDWTSGRADEQYF. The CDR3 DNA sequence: TGTGCCAGCAGCGACTGGACTAGCGGGAGGGCCGACGAGCAGTACTTC.